This T cell receptor (beta chain) was found in a study of cytomegalovirus exposure and HLA in healthy donors. Trimming took off 6 bases at V and 7 bases at J, with 16 bases between the two ends. The CDR3 loop spans 13 amino acids. Germline lookup yields CDR1 MNHEY and CDR2 SMNVEV (reference sequence). Primers included in the PCR were 60 Vbeta and 13 Jbeta primers. Sequencing was performed with immunoSEQ multiplex PCR; in TCRdb, only in-frame clones are kept and a portion is missing. This sample has 40,000 or so clones, with approximately 91% found just once. The sequenced material came from PBMCs. The rearrangement links TRBV27 to TRBJ2-7, with D unresolved. This TCR came from a woman aged 18-29 years in good health and CMV-seronegative. CDR3 sequence (DNA): TGTGCCAGCAGCCCTTCTCGTCTCGGGGAGCAGTACTTC. Residues: CASSPSRLGEQYF.